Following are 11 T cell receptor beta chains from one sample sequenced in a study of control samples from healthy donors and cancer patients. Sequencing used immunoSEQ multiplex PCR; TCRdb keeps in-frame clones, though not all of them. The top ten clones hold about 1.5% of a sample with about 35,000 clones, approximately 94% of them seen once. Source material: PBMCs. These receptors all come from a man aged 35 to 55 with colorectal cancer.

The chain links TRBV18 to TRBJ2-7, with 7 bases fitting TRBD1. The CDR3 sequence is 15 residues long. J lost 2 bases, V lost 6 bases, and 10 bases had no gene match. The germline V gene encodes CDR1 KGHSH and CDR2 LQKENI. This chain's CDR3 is CASSTRMDRPYEQYF. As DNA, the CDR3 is TGTGCCAGCTCTACCCGGATGGACAGGCCCTACGAGCAGTACTTC.

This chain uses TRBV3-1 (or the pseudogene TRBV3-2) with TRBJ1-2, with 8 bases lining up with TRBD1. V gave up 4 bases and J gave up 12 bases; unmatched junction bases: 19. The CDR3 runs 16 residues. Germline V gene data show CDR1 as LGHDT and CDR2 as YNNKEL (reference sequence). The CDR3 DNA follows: TGTGCCAGCAGCCCAGGGCTCGGCAGGGGGCTAACGAACGACACCTTC. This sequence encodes CASSPGLGRGLTNDTF.

CDR3 sequence: CASSQVQAGPGGYTF. CDR3 DNA: TGCGCCAGCAGCCAAGTTCAAGCAGGGCCTGGTGGCTACACCTTC. The chain employs TRBV4-3 and TRBJ1-2; possible D gene TRBD1, 5 bases. Germline V gene lookup returns CDR1 LGHNA and CDR2 YSLEER. V was trimmed by 1 base and J by 7 bases, leaving 16 bases between them. The CDR3 consists of 15 residues.

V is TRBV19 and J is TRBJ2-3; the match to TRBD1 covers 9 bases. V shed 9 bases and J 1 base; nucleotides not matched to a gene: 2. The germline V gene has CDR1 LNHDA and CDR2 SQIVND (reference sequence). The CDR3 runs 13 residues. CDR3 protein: CASRQGGTDTQYF. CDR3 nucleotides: TGTGCCAGCCGACAGGGGGGCACAGATACGCAGTATTTT.

The CDR3, as DNA: TGTGCCAGCACACCGCAAGTCGATAATTCACCCCTCCACTTT. It encodes CASTPQVDNSPLHF. The chain links TRBV7-9 to TRBJ1-6; no clear D. Trimming left V 7 bases short and J 5 bases short, with 12 bases between. Germline V gene lookup returns CDR1 SEHNR and CDR2 FQNEAQ (reference sequence). CDR3 length: 14 residues.

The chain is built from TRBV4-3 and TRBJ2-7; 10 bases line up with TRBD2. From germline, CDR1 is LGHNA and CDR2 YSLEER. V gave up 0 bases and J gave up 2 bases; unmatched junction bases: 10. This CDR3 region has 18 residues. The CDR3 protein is CASSQDPAGTSVPYEQYF. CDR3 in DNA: TGCGCCAGCAGCCAAGACCCCGCCGGGACTAGCGTCCCCTACGAGCAGTACTTC.

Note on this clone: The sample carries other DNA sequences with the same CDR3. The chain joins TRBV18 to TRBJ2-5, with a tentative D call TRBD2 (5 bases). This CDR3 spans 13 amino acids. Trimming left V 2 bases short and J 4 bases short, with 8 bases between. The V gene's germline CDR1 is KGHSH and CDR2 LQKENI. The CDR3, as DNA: TGTGCCAGCTCACCAGTAGGGAGAGAGACCCAGTACTTC. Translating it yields CASSPVGRETQYF.

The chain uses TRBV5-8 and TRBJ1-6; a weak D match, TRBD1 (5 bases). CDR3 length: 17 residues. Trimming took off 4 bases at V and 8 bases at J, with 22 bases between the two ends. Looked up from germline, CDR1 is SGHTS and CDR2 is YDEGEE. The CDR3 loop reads CASSPPLGGGRDSPLHF. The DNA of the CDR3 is TGTGCCAGCAGCCCCCCCTTGGGGGGAGGGAGAGATTCACCCCTCCACTTT.

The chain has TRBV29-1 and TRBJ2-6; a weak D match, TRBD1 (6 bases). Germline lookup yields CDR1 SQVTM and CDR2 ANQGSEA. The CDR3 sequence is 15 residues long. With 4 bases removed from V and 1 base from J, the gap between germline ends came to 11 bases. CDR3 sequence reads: CSVGEGGSGANVLTF. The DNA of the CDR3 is TGCAGCGTTGGGGAAGGGGGTTCTGGGGCCAACGTCCTGACTTTC.

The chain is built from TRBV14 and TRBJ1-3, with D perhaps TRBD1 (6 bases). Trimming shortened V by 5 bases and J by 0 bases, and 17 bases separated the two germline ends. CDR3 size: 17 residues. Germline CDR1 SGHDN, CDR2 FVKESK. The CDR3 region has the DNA TGTGCCAGCAGCGGCGGAGGACAGAAAGACTCTGGAAACACCATATATTTT. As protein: CASSGGGQKDSGNTIYF.

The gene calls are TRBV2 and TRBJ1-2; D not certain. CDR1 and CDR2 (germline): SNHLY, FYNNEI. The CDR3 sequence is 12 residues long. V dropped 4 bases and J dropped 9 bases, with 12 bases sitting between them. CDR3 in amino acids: CASSAGFGSYTF. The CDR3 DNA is TGTGCCAGCAGTGCGGGTTTTGGTAGCTACACCTTC.